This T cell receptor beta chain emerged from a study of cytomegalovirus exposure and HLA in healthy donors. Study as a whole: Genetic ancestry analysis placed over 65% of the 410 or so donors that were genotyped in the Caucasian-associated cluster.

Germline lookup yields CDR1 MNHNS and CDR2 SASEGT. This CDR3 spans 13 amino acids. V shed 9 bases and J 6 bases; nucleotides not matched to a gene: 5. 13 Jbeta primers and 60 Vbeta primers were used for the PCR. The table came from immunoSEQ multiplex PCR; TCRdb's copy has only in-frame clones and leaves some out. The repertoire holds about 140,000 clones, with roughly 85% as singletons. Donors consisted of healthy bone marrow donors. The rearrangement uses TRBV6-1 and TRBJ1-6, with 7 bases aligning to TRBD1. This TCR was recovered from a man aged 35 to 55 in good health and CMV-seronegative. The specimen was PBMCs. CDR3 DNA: TGTGCCAGTGACAGGGACCGTAATTCACCCCTCCACTTT. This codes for CASDRDRNSPLHF.